This T cell receptor (beta chain) derives from a study of OX40 agonist ivuxolimab in advanced cancers. Study background: Eligibility rules accepted prior anti-PD-1, anti-PD-L1 or anti-CTLA-4 therapy, and around 43% had some.

The CDR3 is 15 residues long. Trimming removed 0 bases from V and 6 bases from J, with 15 bases in between. CDR1 is SGHRS and CDR2 is YFSETQ in the germline V gene. The assay was immunoSEQ multiplex PCR, and TCRdb's table has in-frame clones only and misses some. The table shows around 99,000 clones, with roughly 89% occurring only once. This sequence was found in an adult with an advanced solid tumor such as melanoma, head and neck, liver or kidney cancer. Sequencing used CD4+ or CD8+ T cells sorted from blood, obtained in a trial of the OX40 agonist ivuxolimab. The chain recombines TRBV5-1 with TRBJ1-1, with unresolved D. The CDR3 DNA reads TGCGCCAGCAGCTTGGTTCCGTCTGCAGCCGCTGAAGCTTTCTTT. Translated, it gives CASSLVPSAAAEAFF.